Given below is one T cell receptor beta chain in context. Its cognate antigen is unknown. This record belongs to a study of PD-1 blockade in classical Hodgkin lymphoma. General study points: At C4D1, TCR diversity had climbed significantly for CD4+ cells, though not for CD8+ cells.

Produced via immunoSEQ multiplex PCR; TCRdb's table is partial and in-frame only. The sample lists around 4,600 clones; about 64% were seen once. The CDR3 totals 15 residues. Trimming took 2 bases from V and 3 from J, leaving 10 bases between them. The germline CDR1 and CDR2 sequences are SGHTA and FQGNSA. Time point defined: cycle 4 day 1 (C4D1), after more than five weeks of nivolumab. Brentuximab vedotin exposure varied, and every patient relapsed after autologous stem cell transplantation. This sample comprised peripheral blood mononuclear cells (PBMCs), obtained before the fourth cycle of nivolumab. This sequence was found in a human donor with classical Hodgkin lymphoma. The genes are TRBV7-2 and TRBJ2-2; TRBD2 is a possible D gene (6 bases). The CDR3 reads CASSLRRGDTGELFF. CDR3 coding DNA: TGTGCCAGCAGCTTAAGGAGGGGCGACACCGGGGAGCTGTTTTTT.